The 12 T cell receptor beta chains below all came from one sample that was sequenced in a study of regulatory T cells in long-lasting Graves disease. Documented time point: newly diagnosed GD, antithyroid drugs for less than 3 months. PBMC-extracted RNA yielded the TCR library. Sequencing libraries for TCR beta were prepared with iRepertoire HTBI primers and Arm-PCR of CDR3 regions. MiXCR was run by TCRdb on the multiplex PCR reads, yielding one entry per CDR3 protein. The sample gives over 350,000 distinct CDR3 sequences, 14% to 15% of which show up once; approximately 7.8% is in the top ten. This sample was also put to use in a study of T cells in Graves' hyperthyroidism and ophthalmopathy.

The sequences come from peripheral blood mononuclear cells (PBMCs), collected at new diagnosis, from a patient treated with antithyroid drugs. Receptor source: a woman between 40 and 55 years old with Graves disease.

This clonotype was observed a handful of times. The genes are TRBV6-1 and TRBJ2-2; the D gene is possibly TRBD1 (5 bases). CDR1 is MNHNS and CDR2 is SASEGT in the germline V gene. The CDR3 has 13 amino acids. Trimming took 4 bases from V and 4 from J, leaving 7 bases between them. CDR3 residues: CASSVGPTGELFF. In DNA form, the CDR3 reads TGTGCCAGCAGTGTGGGGCCCACCGGGGAGCTGTTTTTT.

This chain connects TRBV12-5 to TRBJ2-7; unclear D gene. Germline CDR1 reads LGHNT; CDR2 reads FRNRAP. The CDR3 is 13 residues long. With 1 base removed from V and 2 bases from J, the gap between germline ends came to 6 bases. In DNA, the CDR3 is TGTGCTAGTGGTTTGGCTGGTGCCTACGAGCAGTACTTC. It is translated as CASGLAGAYEQYF.

This clonotype was seen a few times. The CDR3 protein is CASSQTGGTGNTIYF. CDR3 DNA: TGTGCCAGCAGCCAGACGGGGGGAACTGGAAACACCATATATTTT. The V and J genes are TRBV27 and TRBJ1-3, with a weak D call TRBD1 (5 bases). CDR1 is MNHEY and CDR2 is SMNVEV in the germline V gene (reference sequence). CDR3 length: 15 amino acids. V was pared by 6 bases and J by 2 bases, with 14 bases between.

The CDR3 sequence: CASSQEGTGSNQPQHF. DNA of the CDR3: TGTGCCAGCAGCCAAGAGGGGACAGGTAGCAATCAGCCCCAGCATTTT. The chain couples TRBV4-2 to TRBJ1-5; 8 positions agree with TRBD1. Looked up from germline, CDR1 is LGHNA and CDR2 is YNFKEQ. The CDR3 extends over 16 amino acids. Germline trimming cut 0 bases from V and 0 bases from J; bases unmatched to any gene: 1.

This clonotype showed up many times. V is TRBV5-1 and J is TRBJ2-7, with 11 bases lining up with TRBD2. CDR1 and CDR2 (germline): SGHRS, YFSETQ. V lost 4 bases, J lost 2 bases, and 8 bases stayed unmatched. The CDR3 is made up of 16 amino acids. Here the CDR3 DNA reads TGCGCCAGCAGCCACCGGACTAGCGGGCCCACCTACGAGCAGTACTTC. As protein: CASSHRTSGPTYEQYF.

This clonotype was detected a few times. CDR3 sequence: CSVVNALSSYEQYF. CDR3 nucleotides: TGCAGCGTTGTGAATGCCCTAAGCTCCTACGAGCAGTACTTC. The chain joins TRBV29-1 to TRBJ2-7, with unresolved D. The CDR3 sequence is 14 residues long. V lost 4 bases, J lost 0 bases, and 13 bases lay in between. In germline, CDR1 is SQVTM, CDR2 ANQGSEA.

This clonotype was detected only a few times. The gene calls are TRBV28 and TRBJ2-1, with 8 nucleotides matching TRBD1. CDR1 and CDR2 from the germline V gene are MDHEN and SYDVKM. With 5 bases clipped from V and 0 bases from J, the junction kept 3 bases outside the gene matches. The CDR3 is 15 amino acids. The CDR3 nucleotides read TGTGCCAGCAGTCACGACAGGGGCTCCTACAATGAGCAGTTCTTC. Translating it yields CASSHDRGSYNEQFF.

At least ten counts were recorded for this clonotype. The rearrangement links TRBV28 to TRBJ2-4; D gene unclear. V lost 1 base to trimming and J lost 8 bases, with 9 bases between them. The CDR3 covers 13 residues. Germline V lookup: CDR1 MDHEN, CDR2 SYDVKM. The CDR3 sequence: CASSLSVRDIQYF. The CDR3 bases are TGTGCCAGCAGTTTATCGGTTAGGGACATTCAGTACTTC.

The rearrangement joins TRBV5-1 to TRBJ2-3, with 8 bases that match TRBD1. The junction had 9 bases not matched to a gene; V was cut back by 0 bases and J by 6 bases. The CDR3 is 16 amino acids. From germline, CDR1 is SGHRS and CDR2 YFSETQ. The CDR3 bases are TGCGCCAGCAGCTTGGAGCAGGGGGCTCGGGCGGATACGCAGTATTTT. Protein product: CASSLEQGARADTQYF.

The V call is TRBV13, the J call TRBJ2-1; TRBD2 matches at 7 bases. J gave up 8 bases and V 6 bases, and 13 bases lay outside the gene matches. Germline V lookup: CDR1 PRHDT, CDR2 FYEKMQ (reference sequence). The CDR3 is 15 residues long. The CDR3: CASSHTSDGYDEQFF. For the CDR3, the DNA is TGTGCCAGCAGTCATACTAGCGATGGATACGATGAGCAGTTCTTC.

The sample holds many counts of this clonotype. This rearrangement joins TRBV7-9 to TRBJ2-7; 7 nucleotides align to TRBD2. The CDR3 spans 15 residues. Losses at the gene ends were 2 bases for V and 2 bases for J; bases not matched to a gene: 6. CDR1 and CDR2 (germline): SEHNR, FQNEAQ (reference sequence). Here the CDR3 DNA reads TGTGCCAGCAGCTTAAGGGCTAGCGGAACCTACGAGCAGTACTTC. This sequence encodes CASSLRASGTYEQYF.

This clonotype was found many times. The chain employs TRBV2 and TRBJ2-2; TRBD1 matches 7 bases. This CDR3 spans 16 amino acids. Germline V gives CDR1 SNHLY, CDR2 FYNNEI. The J segment lost 1 base and the V segment lost 4 bases, leaving 6 bases of the junction unmatched. The CDR3 protein is CASSAYGTVNTGELFF. In DNA form, the CDR3 reads TGTGCCAGCAGTGCTTACGGGACAGTGAACACCGGGGAGCTGTTTTTT.